This TCR beta chain was sequenced for a study of shared clonotypes between healthy human individuals. With respect to this clone: Its target is not known.

Investigators divided CD4+ cells into CD45RA+ naive and CD45RA-negative memory subsets. Researchers ran the assay at a deep level. The assay was immunoSEQ multiplex PCR, and TCRdb's table has in-frame clones only and misses some. The sample carries about 2.4 million clones, approximately 94% recorded once. Study-wide findings and caveats: When compared with the clonotypes that were shared by all four sorted-subset donors, the non-shared clonotypes turned out to have lower generation probabilities. Among donors, the sharing of clonotypes was expected to be influenced by sequencing depth.

The source is a young man in good health. Material: naive CD4+ T cells sorted from blood. The subset here: CD45RA+ positively selected.

CDR3 loop: CASSQKKGGDRGDEQYF. As DNA, the CDR3 is TGCGCCAGCAGCCAAAAAAAAGGGGGGGACAGGGGAGACGAGCAGTACTTC. The rearrangement links TRBV4-3 to TRBJ2-7, with 10 bases identical to TRBD1. Germline lookup yields CDR1 LGHNA and CDR2 YSLEER. After removal of 2 bases from V and 5 bases from J, the junction contained 12 bases not matched to a gene. The CDR3 totals 17 residues.